A selection of T cell receptor beta chains follows, all from one sample in a study of OX40 agonist ivuxolimab in advanced cancers. Clones were read by immunoSEQ multiplex PCR, and TCRdb kept only the in-frame ones, dropping some. The table has about 29,000 clones, 80% to 95% seen once. Sequenced here: CD4+ or CD8+ T cells sorted from blood, sampled in a trial of the OX40 agonist ivuxolimab. The receptor source for this set is an adult with an advanced solid tumor such as melanoma, head and neck, liver or kidney cancer. Both conserved end residues are part of each CDR3. D genes are given only for firm matches. Some rows mark clone size as missing; the rest say once, few, many or name a class of expanded clone.

d_call j_call clone_size v_call cdr3_nt cdr3_aa
TRBD1 TRBJ1-5 . TRBV4-2 TGTGCCAGCAGCCCGGGCAGGGGGGGTAATCAGCCCCAGCATTTT CASSPGRGGNQPQHF
. TRBJ2-7 . TRBV6-1 TGTGCCAGCAGGGCGCAAGATAAGCCCTACGAGCAGTACTTC CASRAQDKPYEQYF
. TRBJ1-5 . TRBV6-5 TGTGCCAGCAGCTGGGCGGGGACCCAGCCCCAGCATTTT CASSWAGTQPQHF
TRBD2 TRBJ2-5 . TRBV7-9 TGTGCCAGCAGCTTACGTGGACTAGCGGGAGGTCTCCAAGAGACCCAGTACTTC CASSLRGLAGGLQETQYF
TRBD1 TRBJ1-1 . TRBV19 TGTGCCAGTAGTCCCCAAGGGACAGGGAGGCGGAACACTGAAGCTTTCTTT CASSPQGTGRRNTEAFF
TRBD2 TRBJ2-1 . TRBV6-1 TGTGCCAGCGCTAGCGGGTGGGATGAGCAGTTCTTC CASASGWDEQFF
. TRBJ2-1 . TRBV19 TGTGCCAGTAGTAACGAACCAGGCGGTTACAATGAGCAGTTCTTC CASSNEPGGYNEQFF
TRBD1 TRBJ2-7 . TRBV7-9 TGTGCCAGCAGTTCAACCCGGGACAGGGAAGGCTCTCTCTACGAGCAGTACTTC CASSSTRDREGSLYEQYF
. TRBJ2-5 once TRBV7-8 TGTGCCAGCAGCTTTCGGCAGGCGTACCAAGAGACCCAGTACTTC CASSFRQAYQETQYF
TRBD2 TRBJ2-7 . TRBV6-1 TGTGCCAGCGGGGTTAGCGGGTCCTACGAGCAGTACTTC CASGVSGSYEQYF
. TRBJ2-7 . TRBV7-2 TGTGCCAGCAGCACCAACTCCTACGAGCAGTACTTC CASSTNSYEQYF
TRBD2 TRBJ2-5 . TRBV25-1 TGTGCCAGCAGTGGCGACGGGAGGACTAGGAAGGTACAAGAGACCCAGTACTTC CASSGDGRTRKVQETQYF
TRBD1 TRBJ2-5 . TRBV10-3 TGTGCCATCAGTGACCCGGGGACAGGGCAAGAGACCCAGTACTTC CAISDPGTGQETQYF
TRBD1 TRBJ2-7 . TRBV4-1 TGCGCCAGCAGCCAAGAAAGGACAGGGGGTTTAAACGAGCAGTACTTC CASSQERTGGLNEQYF
. TRBJ2-7 . TRBV2 TGTGCCAGCACGTCCTACGAGCAGTACTTC CASTSYEQYF
. TRBJ1-3 . TRBV7-9 TGTGCCAGCAGCTTAGGGGAGGAGCACTCTGGAAACACCATATATTTT CASSLGEEHSGNTIYF
. TRBJ2-1 . TRBV21-1 TGTGCCAGCAGCACATCCCGGGTAACCGGGACAGGGTACAATGAGCAGTTCTTC CASSTSRVTGTGYNEQFF
. TRBJ2-7 . TRBV4-2 TGTGCCAGCAGCCAAGATCGGGGGCGGCCATCCTACGAGCAGTACTTC CASSQDRGRPSYEQYF
. TRBJ1-1 . TRBV7-9 TGTGCCAGCAGCTTATCAGGGTTGAACACTGAAGCTTTCTTT CASSLSGLNTEAFF
TRBD2 TRBJ2-1 . TRBV19 TGTGCCAGTAGCTGGGGACTAGGCAATGAGCAGTTCTTC CASSWGLGNEQFF
. TRBJ2-7 . TRBV5-6 TGTGCCAGCAGCTCCGGGACCTTGGGCGAGCAGTACTTC CASSSGTLGEQYF
. TRBJ2-2 . TRBV18 TGTGCCAGCTCACCACCCCCCGGGAACACCGGGGAGCTGTTTTTT CASSPPPGNTGELFF
. TRBJ2-7 . TRBV7-2 TGTGCCAGCAGCTTCTTGAGTGACCGCGAGCAGTACTTC CASSFLSDREQYF
. TRBJ2-7 . TRBV7-9 TGTGCCAGCAGTTATTCCGGGACGGCCTACGAGCAGTACTTC CASSYSGTAYEQYF
. TRBJ2-7 . TRBV14 TGTGCCAGCAGCCAAGCAAAGGGAGTCGCCTACGAGCAGTACTTC CASSQAKGVAYEQYF
. TRBJ2-7 . TRBV4-1 TGCGCCAGCAGCCAAGATCATGTCGGAGGGGGGGATTGGCTGTTCTCCTACGAGCAGTACTTC CASSQDHVGGGDWLFSYEQYF
. TRBJ2-7 . TRBV7-2 TGTGCCAGCAGCTTAGTGGCGTACGAGCAGTACTTC CASSLVAYEQYF
TRBD1 TRBJ1-2 . TRBV4-3 TGCGCCAGCAGCCAAGATGACAGGGGTTATGGCTACACCTTC CASSQDDRGYGYTF
. TRBJ2-3 . TRBV6-1 TGTGCCAGCAGTGAAGCCCTAGGGGGAGGCGGTACGCAGTATTTT CASSEALGGGGTQYF
. TRBJ2-7 . TRBV11-2 TGTGCCAGCAGCTTAGACTTGGGGCAACCCTACGAGCAGTACTTC CASSLDLGQPYEQYF
. TRBJ2-1 . TRBV6-6 TGTGCCAGCAGCCACCCGGACAGTAAGAATGAGCAGTTCTTC CASSHPDSKNEQFF
. TRBJ2-5 . TRBV7-6 TGTGCCAGCAGCTTAGATATCGGTTTCAGTGCTGTACAAGAGACCCAGTACTTC CASSLDIGFSAVQETQYF
. TRBJ1-2 . TRBV27 TGTGCCAGCAGTTTAGGGGGCGCGGGCTATGGCTACACCTTC CASSLGGAGYGYTF
TRBD1 TRBJ1-2 . TRBV6-1 TGTGCCAGCACCCCACGGGACAGACAAAACTATGGCTACACCTTC CASTPRDRQNYGYTF
. TRBJ2-6 . TRBV29-1 . CSVGPGQGAGGANVLTF
. TRBJ2-7 . TRBV6-1 TGTGCCAGCAGTGAGGTTCCTAGCATTTACGAGCAGTACTTC CASSEVPSIYEQYF
TRBD1 TRBJ2-5 . TRBV7-9 TGTGCCAGCAGCTTAGAGGGCCAGGGGGTAGGAGAGACCCAGTACTTC CASSLEGQGVGETQYF
TRBD2 TRBJ2-1 once TRBV2 TGTGCCAGCACGGCGGGAGGGCCGGTCGATGAGCAGTTCTTC CASTAGGPVDEQFF
. TRBJ1-1 . TRBV7-6 TGTGCCAGCAGCTTGGGCGGATGGGGAACTGAAGCTTTCTTT CASSLGGWGTEAFF
. TRBJ2-2 . TRBV4-2 TGTGCCAGCAGCCAAGAAAGGGACTCAAACACCGGGGAGCTGTTTTTT CASSQERDSNTGELFF
. TRBJ2-7 . TRBV7-9 TGTGCCAGCAGTGGGGGGACAGATATTTACTACGAGCAGTACTTC CASSGGTDIYYEQYF
. TRBJ1-1 . TRBV29-1 TGCAGCGTTAAGGCGAACACTGAAGCTTTCTTT CSVKANTEAFF
TRBD1 TRBJ1-2 . TRBV5-6 TGTGCCAGCAGCTGGGCAGGGACAGAGTACTATGGCTACACCTTC CASSWAGTEYYGYTF
TRBD2 TRBJ2-5 . TRBV7-2 TGTGCCAGCAGCTTAAGCGGGGGGGCCGGGACCCAGTACTTC CASSLSGGAGTQYF
TRBD2 TRBJ2-1 . TRBV5-1 TGCGCCAGCAGCTTTGGCCAGGGTAGCGGGAGGGGGTCTCTCAATGAGCAGTTCTTC CASSFGQGSGRGSLNEQFF
. TRBJ1-4 . TRBV18 TGTGCCAGCTCACCGCAAGGGGGGAAACTGTTTTTT CASSPQGGKLFF
. TRBJ1-4 . TRBV18 TGTGCCAGCTCACCGGACGGAGATAATGAAAAACTGTTTTTT CASSPDGDNEKLFF
TRBD2 TRBJ2-6 . TRBV9 TGTGCCAGCAGCGTAGCTCGAGCGGGAGGGTCTTCTGGGGCCAACGTCCTGACTTTC CASSVARAGGSSGANVLTF
TRBD2 TRBJ2-1 . TRBV6-4 TGTGCCAGCAGTCAACTAGCGGGAGAGGGAAATGAGCAGTTCTTC CASSQLAGEGNEQFF
TRBD1 TRBJ2-2 . TRBV27 TGTGCCAGCAGACCGCAGGGGGCGGGCACCGGGGAGCTGTTTTTT CASRPQGAGTGELFF
. TRBJ2-7 . TRBV7-9 TGTGCCAGCAGCTCCCGTACGGGGTACGAGCAGTACTTC CASSSRTGYEQYF
. TRBJ2-1 . TRBV9 TGTGCCAGCAGCGTAGGCAAAAACAATGAGCAGTTCTTC CASSVGKNNEQFF
. TRBJ2-4 . TRBV4-2 TGTGCCAGCAGCCAAGATGGGGTGTCTACTTTAGCCAAAAACATTCAGTACTTC CASSQDGVSTLAKNIQYF
. TRBJ2-1 . TRBV27 TGTGCCAGCAGTTTTAGGGGGGGCCACAATGAGCAGTTCTTC CASSFRGGHNEQFF
. TRBJ1-5 . TRBV7-3 TGTGCCAGCAGCGCCAGGGATTATAGCAATCAGCCCCAGCATTTT CASSARDYSNQPQHF
TRBD1 TRBJ1-2 . TRBV6-5 TGTGCCAGCAGGTCCGGGACAGGGAGCGGCTACACCTTC CASRSGTGSGYTF
TRBD2 TRBJ2-1 . TRBV12-5 TGTGCTAGTGGTCCACCCGGGACTAGCGGGAGGAATGAGCAGTTCTTC CASGPPGTSGRNEQFF
. TRBJ1-2 . TRBV4-3 TGCGCCAGCAGCCAAGATCTAGAAGTTTCCTATGGCTACACCTTC CASSQDLEVSYGYTF
. TRBJ2-3 . TRBV12-5 TGTGCTAGTGGTTCCCCTTTTCAGGGGAAGACAGATACGCAGTATTTT CASGSPFQGKTDTQYF